What follows are 20 T cell receptor beta chains derived from one specimen sequenced in a study of shared clonotypes between healthy human individuals. TCRdb keeps only in-frame clones here, not all; method: immunoSEQ multiplex PCR. Of millions of clones listed, roughly 94% are singletons. CD8 cells regarded as naive lacked CD45RO, were positively chosen for CCR7, and omitted terminally differentiated effector memory CD45RA+ cells. Sequencing was performed on naive CD8+ T cells sorted from blood. The receptors here all came from a man younger than 35 in good health.

The chain's CDR3 is CASAGPEETQYF. The CDR3 DNA reads TGTGCCAGCGCGGGCCCGGAGGAGACCCAGTACTTC. V gene TRBV7-9 combines with J gene TRBJ2-5, with D perhaps matching TRBD2 (5 bases). The CDR3 sequence is 12 residues long. Germline CDR1 SEHNR, CDR2 FQNEAQ (reference sequence). V was clipped by 8 bases and J by 5 bases, with 12 bases between them.

The chain employs TRBV30 and TRBJ2-3, with 10 positions matching TRBD1. Germline values: CDR1 GTSNPN, CDR2 SVGIG (reference sequence). Trimming removed 2 bases from V and 1 base from J; junction bases left unmatched: 6. This CDR3 comprises 16 residues. This chain's CDR3 is CAWSSGQGVGTDTQYF. CDR3 nucleotide sequence: TGTGCCTGGAGTTCCGGACAGGGGGTCGGCACAGATACGCAGTATTTT. Based on the CDR3 plus reference TRBV30 and TRBJ2-3, the full variable domain is SQTIHQWPATLVQPVGSPLSLECTVEGTSNPNLYWYRQAAGRGLQLLFYSVGIGQISSEVPQNLSASRPQDRQFILSSKKLLLSDSGFYLCAWSSGQGVGTDTQYFGPGTRLTVL.

A note on this clone: Other DNA variants within this sample encode the same CDR3. The chain employs TRBV9 and TRBJ1-4; weak D call: TRBD1 (5 bases). V shed 3 bases and J shed 0 bases, with 9 bases lying between them. This CDR3 spans 15 amino acids. Germline V gene data show CDR1 as SGDLS and CDR2 as YYNGEE. CDR3 in DNA: TGTGCCAGCAGCGCGGAGGGGTCAACTAATGAAAAACTGTTTTTT. It yields the protein CASSAEGSTNEKLFF.

The chain links TRBV5-6 to TRBJ2-3; no firm D call. Germline CDR1 and CDR2: SGHDT and YYEEEE. This CDR3 is built from 14 residues. V was clipped by 0 bases and J by 6 bases, with 11 bases between them. In DNA form, the CDR3 reads TGTGCCAGCAGCTTGGACATCCTGGGGGATACGCAGTATTTT. As protein: CASSLDILGDTQYF. Complete variable domain (other parts from reference TRBV5-6 and TRBJ2-3): DAGVTQSPTHLIKTRGQQVTLRCSPKSGHDTVSWYQQALGQGPQFIFQYYEEEERQRGNFPDRFSGHQFPNYSSELNVNALLLGDSALYLCASSLDILGDTQYFGPGTRLTVL.

CDR3 residues: CASSWTGAPYGYTF. CDR3 sequence (DNA): TGTGCCAGCAGTTGGACAGGGGCCCCCTATGGCTACACCTTC. The V gene is TRBV5-6, the J gene TRBJ1-2; 9 bases agree with TRBD1. The CDR3 totals 14 residues. The germline V gene encodes CDR1 SGHDT and CDR2 YYEEEE. After removal of 5 bases from V and 4 bases from J, the junction contained 6 bases not matched to a gene.

This chain uses TRBV4-3 with TRBJ1-5; 8 bases agree with TRBD1. V dropped 1 base and J dropped 2; count of bases not matched to a gene: 1. Germline V CDR1 and CDR2: LGHNA, YSLEER. This CDR3 comprises 15 residues. CDR3 loop: CASSQVTGGNQPQHF. The CDR3 nucleotides read TGCGCCAGCAGCCAAGTGACAGGGGGCAATCAGCCCCAGCATTTT.

The rearrangement uses TRBV11-2 and TRBJ1-5; D gene uncertain. This CDR3 is 14 amino acids long. V lost 1 base, J lost 5 bases, and 9 bases lay in between. The germline CDR1 and CDR2 sequences are SGHAT and FQNNGV. CDR3 bases: TGTGCCAGCAGCTTAGGGGGAGGGTATCAGCCCCAGCATTTT. Its translation is CASSLGGGYQPQHF.

The chain couples TRBV5-4 to TRBJ2-7; D ambiguous. The CDR3 contains 13 residues. Germline V CDR1 and CDR2: SGHNT, YYREEE (reference sequence). Trimming removed 0 bases from V and 3 bases from J, with 7 bases in between. CDR3 in amino acids: CASSLERSYEQYF. The CDR3 DNA reads as TGTGCCAGCAGCTTGGAAAGGAGCTACGAGCAGTACTTC.

The rearrangement uses TRBV7-9 and TRBJ2-3, with D maybe TRBD2 (6 bases). Trimming removed 4 bases at V and 13 bases at J, with 12 bases between. CDR1 is SEHNR, CDR2 FQNEAQ, per germline (reference sequence). The CDR3 is 11 residues long. The chain's CDR3 is CASSWDFGEYF. The DNA of the CDR3 is TGTGCCAGCAGCTGGGACTTCGGGGAGTATTTT.

This clone came up once. The chain couples TRBV29-1 to TRBJ2-6, with a tentative D call TRBD2 (5 bases). The V and J ends lost 3 bases and 1 base respectively, with 13 bases between them. This CDR3 region has 16 residues. The germline CDR1 and CDR2 sequences are SQVTM and ANQGSEA. The chain's CDR3 is CSVEAIEGSGANVLTF. The DNA of the CDR3 is TGCAGCGTTGAGGCAATTGAGGGATCTGGGGCCAACGTCCTGACTTTC.

This chain connects TRBV12-5 to TRBJ2-7; D gene ambiguous. This CDR3 comprises 14 residues. The V and J ends lost 5 bases and 2 bases respectively, with 13 bases between them. CDR1 LGHNT and CDR2 FRNRAP come from the germline V gene. The CDR3 loop reads CASGPDWATYEQYF. CDR3 sequence (DNA): TGTGCTAGTGGTCCCGACTGGGCAACCTACGAGCAGTACTTC.

The V call is TRBV9, the J call TRBJ1-6, with 7 nucleotides matching TRBD1. The germline V gene encodes CDR1 SGDLS and CDR2 YYNGEE. The CDR3 runs 15 residues. With V trimmed by 4 bases and J by 7 bases, 8 bases remained unmatched. CDR3 bases: TGTGCCAGCAGCTCAGGGGGAGGGATCAATTCACCCCTCCACTTT. The encoded protein is CASSSGGGINSPLHF.

V and J are TRBV7-9 and TRBJ2-7; 9 nucleotides align to TRBD1. Unmatched junction bases numbered 7, after V lost 4 bases and J lost 3 bases. Germline V gene lookup returns CDR1 SEHNR and CDR2 FQNEAQ (reference sequence). This CDR3 region has 15 residues. This CDR3 reads CASSSGGQGNYEQYF. The CDR3 bases are TGTGCCAGCAGCTCGGGGGGACAGGGAAACTACGAGCAGTACTTC.

The count of this clone is one. The J gene is TRBJ1-1, the V gene TRBV11-2; 7 bases map to TRBD1. V dropped 4 bases and J dropped 6; count of bases not matched to a gene: 5. The germline gives CDR1 SGHAT, CDR2 FQNNGV. The CDR3 runs 13 residues. DNA for the CDR3: TGTGCCAGCAGCTACCCGGGACAGTCTGAAGCTTTCTTT. Its translation: CASSYPGQSEAFF. Full variable domain (rest looked up from reference TRBV11-2 and TRBJ1-1): EAGVAQSPRYKIIEKRQSVAFWCNPISGHATLYWYQQILGQGPKLLIQFQNNGVVDDSQLPKDRFSAERLKGVDSTLKIQPAKLEDSAVYLCASSYPGQSEAFFGQGTRLTVV.

This chain links TRBV27 with TRBJ1-1, with 8 positions matching TRBD1. CDR1 and CDR2 from the germline V gene are MNHEY and SMNVEV (reference sequence). The CDR3 runs to 16 residues. The ends lost 5 bases at V and 1 base at J; junction bases unmatched: 9. In nucleotides, the CDR3 is TGTGCCAGCAGTCTAATTGGGACAGGAGGGAACACTGAAGCTTTCTTT. Amino acid sequence: CASSLIGTGGNTEAFF.

CDR3 bases: TGCGCCAGCAGTATAGTTAGCGAGCAGTACTTC. It translates to CASSIVSEQYF. The chain is built from TRBV10-2 and TRBJ2-7; D remains ambiguous. The CDR3 has 11 residues. CDR1 is WSHSY and CDR2 is SAAADI in the germline V gene. V lost 5 bases and J 6 bases, leaving 8 bases between the germline ends.

The V call is TRBV4-1, the J call TRBJ2-7; possibly TRBD1 or TRBD2 for D (6 bases each). The CDR3 consists of 16 residues. The V and J ends lost 4 bases and 3 bases respectively, with 19 bases between them. Germline V gene sequence: CDR1 MGHRA, CDR2 YSYEKL. CDR3 protein: CASSPSTGGSGYEQYF. Written as DNA, the CDR3 is TGCGCCAGCAGCCCAAGTACCGGGGGCTCAGGCTACGAGCAGTACTTC.

V is TRBV7-8 and J is TRBJ2-1, with TRBD2 matching over 9 bases. The V segment lost 1 base and the J segment 4 bases; nucleotides outside the gene matches: 5. The germline CDR1 and CDR2 sequences are SGHVS and FQNEAQ. CDR3 size: 16 residues. CDR3 nucleotides: TGTGCCAGCAGCTTAGTAAGGCTAGCGGGATACAATGAGCAGTTCTTC. Its translation is CASSLVRLAGYNEQFF. Complete variable domain (other parts from reference TRBV7-8 and TRBJ2-1): GAGVSQSPRYKVAKRGQDVALRCDPISGHVSLFWYQQALGQGPEFLTYFQNEAQLDKSGLPSDRFFAERPEGSVSTLKIQRTQQEDSAVYLCASSLVRLAGYNEQFFGPGTRLTVL.

This chain connects TRBV4-3 to TRBJ1-1; D may be TRBD1 (5 bases). This CDR3 region has 17 residues. Germline V gene lookup returns CDR1 LGHNA and CDR2 YSLEER. V was cut by 0 bases and J by 0 bases, with 14 bases left in between. The CDR3 coding sequence is TGCGCCAGCAGCCAAGACGGATGGGGCAGATTGAACACTGAAGCTTTCTTT. Translating it yields CASSQDGWGRLNTEAFF.

V gene TRBV6-5 combines with J gene TRBJ1-2; 10 bases are shared with TRBD1. From germline, CDR1 is MNHEY and CDR2 SVGAGI. CDR3 size: 14 residues. V trimming: 8 bases; J trimming: 8 bases; junction bases outside the gene matches: 11. The DNA of the CDR3 is TGTGCCAGCGGAGACAGGGGGCGCTTGGGCGGCTACACCTTC. Translating gives CASGDRGRLGGYTF.